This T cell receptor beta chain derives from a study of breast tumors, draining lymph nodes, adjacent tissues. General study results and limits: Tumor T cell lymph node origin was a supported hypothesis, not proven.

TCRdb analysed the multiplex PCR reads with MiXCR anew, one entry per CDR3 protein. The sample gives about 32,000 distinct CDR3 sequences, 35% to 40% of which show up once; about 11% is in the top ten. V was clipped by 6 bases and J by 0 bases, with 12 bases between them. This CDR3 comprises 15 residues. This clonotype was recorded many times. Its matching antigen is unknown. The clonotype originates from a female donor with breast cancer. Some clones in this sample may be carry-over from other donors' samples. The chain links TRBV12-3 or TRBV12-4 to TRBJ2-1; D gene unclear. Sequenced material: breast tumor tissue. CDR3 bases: TGTGCCAGCAGGGGTAGTCGGAGCTCCTACAATGAGCAGTTCTTC. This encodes CASRGSRSSYNEQFF.